A selection of T cell receptor beta chains follows, all from one sample in a study of T cell clones after liver transplantation. Profiled with immunoSEQ multiplex PCR; TCRdb holds only in-frame clones, not every one. The repertoire holds about 74,000 clones, with 80% as singletons. This material consisted of CD4+ T cells from blood, taken before liver transplant. These receptors originate from a human donor who received a liver transplant. The CDR3 runs from the conserved cysteine through the conserved F or W. A D gene is named only where the DNA matches it firmly. Clone size is not always given. Where it is, it says once, few, many or a class for expanded clones.

D: .; V: TRBV7-2; size: .; J: TRBJ1-5; length: 16; DNA: TGTGCCAGCAGCTTAACCGGAAGGTATAGCAATCAGCCCCAGCATTTT; CDR3: CASSLTGRYSNQPQHF
D: .; V: TRBV19; size: .; J: TRBJ2-3; length: 17; DNA: TGTGCCAGTAGTATAGGGACTCATCGCGACGATGCAGATACGCAGTATTTT; CDR3: CASSIGTHRDDADTQYF
D: .; V: TRBV5-1; size: .; J: TRBJ2-2; length: 15; DNA: TGCGCCAGCAGCTTGGCCCCGACAGTCAACGGGGAGCTGTTTTTT; CDR3: CASSLAPTVNGELFF
D: TRBD2; V: TRBV7-2; size: .; J: TRBJ2-7; length: 16; DNA: TGTGCCAGCAGCTTAGTTGCGGGAGGGCCTCTAGGCGAGCAGTACTTC; CDR3: CASSLVAGGPLGEQYF
D: .; V: TRBV7-2; size: .; J: TRBJ1-2; length: 14; DNA: TGTGCCAGCAGCCCGTGGCAGGGAGGGGATGGCTACACCTTC; CDR3: CASSPWQGGDGYTF
D: TRBD1; V: TRBV7-2; size: .; J: TRBJ2-7; length: 15; DNA: TGTGCCAGCAGCTTATCCGGGACAGGGGAGTACGAGCAGTACTTC; CDR3: CASSLSGTGEYEQYF
D: .; V: TRBV5-1; size: .; J: TRBJ2-7; length: 16; DNA: TGCGCCAGCAGCTTGGTCCCAGGGGGGAGTGGGTACGAGCAGTACTTC; CDR3: CASSLVPGGSGYEQYF
D: .; V: TRBV7-2; size: .; J: TRBJ2-5; length: 13; DNA: TGTGCCAGCAGCTTATGGGAGAGGGAGACCCAGTACTTC; CDR3: CASSLWERETQYF
D: TRBD1; V: TRBV5-1; size: once; J: TRBJ2-1; length: 14; DNA: TGCGCCAGCAGCACTCCCGGGACAGGGAATGAGCAGTTCTTC; CDR3: CASSTPGTGNEQFF
D: TRBD2; V: TRBV7-2; size: .; J: TRBJ2-1; length: 19; DNA: TGTGCCAGCAGCTTAGGGGGGTTTGGGACTAGCGGGAAATCCCATGAGCAGTTCTTC; CDR3: CASSLGGFGTSGKSHEQFF
D: TRBD2; V: TRBV6-5; size: .; J: TRBJ2-1; length: 13; DNA: TGTGCCAGCAGACTAGCGGGAGCAAATGAGCAGTTCTTC; CDR3: CASRLAGANEQFF
D: TRBD2; V: TRBV11-2; size: .; J: TRBJ2-3; length: 17; DNA: TGTGCCAGCAGCTTAGATTGGGGACTAGATGGGCCAGATACGCAGTATTTT; CDR3: CASSLDWGLDGPDTQYF
D: .; V: TRBV11-3; size: .; J: TRBJ1-1; length: 14; DNA: TGTGCCAGCAGCTTAGGGACGGGTCCCACTGAAGCTTTCTTT; CDR3: CASSLGTGPTEAFF
D: .; V: TRBV27; size: .; J: TRBJ2-2; length: 16; DNA: TGTGCCAGCAGTTTCGAAAGGGTGGGAAACACCGGGGAGCTGTTTTTT; CDR3: CASSFERVGNTGELFF
D: .; V: TRBV18; size: .; J: TRBJ2-7; length: 12; DNA: TGTGCCAGCTCCTCCTCTGGGTACGAGCAGTACTTC; CDR3: CASSSSGYEQYF
D: .; V: TRBV5-5; size: .; J: TRBJ2-7; length: 14; DNA: TGTGCCAGCAGCTTGCGGGGCTCGGGCTACGAGCAGTACTTC; CDR3: CASSLRGSGYEQYF
D: .; V: TRBV11-2; size: .; J: TRBJ2-7; length: 13; DNA: TGTGCCAGCAGCTTAGGCAGCTCCTACGAGCAGTACTTC; CDR3: CASSLGSSYEQYF
D: .; V: TRBV5-5; size: .; J: TRBJ1-2; length: 16; DNA: TGTGCCAGCAGATTCGACCCCGCGACGCCCCATTATGGCTACACCTTC; CDR3: CASRFDPATPHYGYTF
D: .; V: TRBV4-3; size: few; J: TRBJ2-5; length: 16; DNA: TGCGCCAGCAGCCAATCTCCCCTCTGGGTAGGAGAGACCCAGTACTTC; CDR3: CASSQSPLWVGETQYF
D: TRBD1; V: TRBV18; size: .; J: TRBJ1-4; length: 15; DNA: TGTGCCAGCTCACCAGGACAGGGGAGGGTTGAAAAACTGTTTTTT; CDR3: CASSPGQGRVEKLFF
D: .; V: TRBV5-6; size: .; J: TRBJ1-1; length: 13; DNA: TGTGCCAGCAGCCGACCTAGGGGCACTGAAGCTTTCTTT; CDR3: CASSRPRGTEAFF
D: TRBD1; V: TRBV5-4; size: .; J: TRBJ2-3; length: 14; DNA: TGTGCCAGCAGCTTGGACAGGGGGACAGATACGCAGTATTTT; CDR3: CASSLDRGTDTQYF
D: TRBD2; V: TRBV5-6; size: .; J: TRBJ2-2; length: 15; DNA: TGTGCCAGCAGGTGGGGACTAGCGGGAACCGGGGAGCTGTTTTTT; CDR3: CASRWGLAGTGELFF
D: .; V: TRBV19; size: .; J: TRBJ1-2; length: 13; DNA: TGTGCCAGTAGTATCGACAAGGACTATGGCTACACCTTC; CDR3: CASSIDKDYGYTF
D: TRBD1; V: TRBV11-2; size: .; J: TRBJ2-2; length: 16; DNA: TGTGCCAGCAGCTTAGCCCCAGGGGGCAGGACCGGGGAGCTGTTTTTT; CDR3: CASSLAPGGRTGELFF
D: .; V: TRBV28; size: few; J: TRBJ1-3; length: 14; DNA: TGTGCCAGCATAAGGGGAGGTGGCGGAAACACCATATATTTT; CDR3: CASIRGGGGNTIYF
D: .; V: TRBV28; size: .; J: TRBJ1-2; length: 13; DNA: TGTGCCAGCAGTTCAACTTACAATGAGGGCTACACCTTC; CDR3: CASSSTYNEGYTF
D: .; V: TRBV28; size: .; J: TRBJ1-4; length: 12; DNA: TGTGCCAGCAGTTTGTCTTCGGAAAAACTGTTTTTT; CDR3: CASSLSSEKLFF
D: TRBD1; V: TRBV6-1; size: once; J: TRBJ1-2; length: 15; DNA: TGTGCCAGCAGTCTGGACAGGGAGGGCCCCTATGGCTACACCTTC; CDR3: CASSLDREGPYGYTF
D: .; V: TRBV5-1; size: .; J: TRBJ1-3; length: 14; DNA: TGCGCCAGCAGCTTGGGGCAGCCTGGAAACACCATATATTTT; CDR3: CASSLGQPGNTIYF
D: .; V: TRBV21-1; size: .; J: TRBJ2-7; length: 13; DNA: TGTGCCAGCAGCAAAGTACTCAGGAGGGAACGGTACTTC; CDR3: CASSKVLRRERYF
D: .; V: TRBV19; size: .; J: TRBJ2-3; length: 14; DNA: TGTGCCAGTACCCCTTTGGAGGGCACAGATACGCAGTATTTT; CDR3: CASTPLEGTDTQYF
D: TRBD2; V: TRBV19; size: .; J: TRBJ2-1; length: 17; DNA: TGTGCCAGTAGTCCGCCGGGACTAGCGGGAGGGGTTCGTGAGCAGTTCTTC; CDR3: CASSPPGLAGGVREQFF
D: .; V: TRBV27; size: medium-sized; J: TRBJ2-7; length: 14; DNA: TGTGCCAGCAGTTTATCTAATTGGAGGACGGAGCAGTACTTC; CDR3: CASSLSNWRTEQYF
D: TRBD2; V: TRBV19; size: .; J: TRBJ2-1; length: 17; DNA: TGTGCCAGTAGTATAGTTTTTGGCGGGAGGGGCGTCAATGAGCAGTTCTTC; CDR3: CASSIVFGGRGVNEQFF
D: .; V: TRBV7-2; size: .; J: TRBJ1-2; length: 15; DNA: TGTGCCAGCAGCTCCGCCCGGGGCAGGAGCTATGGCTACACCTTC; CDR3: CASSSARGRSYGYTF
D: .; V: TRBV9; size: .; J: TRBJ1-5; length: 15; DNA: TGTGCCAGCAGCGTAGAGGCAGGGATAGGACAGCCCCAGCATTTT; CDR3: CASSVEAGIGQPQHF
D: .; V: TRBV5-1; size: .; J: TRBJ1-2; length: 16; DNA: TGCGCCAGCAGCGCGGTATCGGCGCCGAGGAACTATGGCTACACCTTC; CDR3: CASSAVSAPRNYGYTF
D: TRBD1; V: TRBV2; size: .; J: TRBJ2-1; length: 19; DNA: TGTGCCAGCAGTGAAGCGACAGGGTGGCCCTATAGCTCCTACAATGAGCAGTTCTTC; CDR3: CASSEATGWPYSSYNEQFF
D: .; V: TRBV5-5; size: .; J: TRBJ1-4; length: 15; DNA: TGTGCCAGCAGCCCTCCCACGGGGGGATATGAAAAACTGTTTTTT; CDR3: CASSPPTGGYEKLFF
D: TRBD1; V: TRBV6-5; size: .; J: TRBJ2-2; length: 14; DNA: TGTGCCAGCAGCCGGGGACAGAGCGACGGGGAGCTGTTTTTT; CDR3: CASSRGQSDGELFF
D: .; V: TRBV4-1; size: few; J: TRBJ1-5; length: 14; DNA: TGCGCCAGCAGCCCAATCGACCCCAATCAGCCCCAGCATTTT; CDR3: CASSPIDPNQPQHF
D: .; V: TRBV6-1; size: .; J: TRBJ2-7; length: 15; DNA: TGTGCCAGCAGTGAAGGGTACGGGGCCGCCTACGAGCAGTACTTC; CDR3: CASSEGYGAAYEQYF
D: .; V: TRBV5-1; size: few; J: TRBJ1-5; length: 13; DNA: TGCGCCAGCAGCTTCGATCCCAATCAGCCCCAGCATTTT; CDR3: CASSFDPNQPQHF
D: TRBD1; V: TRBV19; size: .; J: TRBJ1-1; length: 14; DNA: TGTGCCAGTATAAGGGACAGGGAGAACACTGAAGCTTTCTTT; CDR3: CASIRDRENTEAFF
D: TRBD1; V: TRBV5-1; size: .; J: TRBJ2-2; length: 15; DNA: TGCGCCAGCAACCTCGGGACAGGGGCCACCGGGGAGCTGTTTTTT; CDR3: CASNLGTGATGELFF
D: TRBD2; V: TRBV19; size: .; J: TRBJ2-1; length: 16; DNA: TGTGCCAGTAGTATATCCAGCGGGAACATGAAGGGGGAGCAGTTCTTC; CDR3: CASSISSGNMKGEQFF
D: .; V: TRBV11-2; size: few; J: TRBJ2-7; length: 14; DNA: TGTGCCAGCAGCTTAGAAACCCAGGGGTACGAGCAGTACTTC; CDR3: CASSLETQGYEQYF
D: .; V: TRBV10-3; size: .; J: TRBJ1-2; length: 12; DNA: TGTGCCACCCAGGTCAGGGGACATGGCTACACCTTC; CDR3: CATQVRGHGYTF
D: TRBD2; V: TRBV5-1; size: .; J: TRBJ2-2; length: 16; DNA: TGCGCCAGCAGCCCCCGGGTTAGCGGGATATCCGGGGAGCTGTTTTTT; CDR3: CASSPRVSGISGELFF
D: .; V: TRBV7-9; size: .; J: TRBJ1-1; length: 15; DNA: TGTGCCAGCAGCTTAGTATCAGGGAAGAACACTGAAGCTTTCTTT; CDR3: CASSLVSGKNTEAFF
D: .; V: TRBV19; size: many; J: TRBJ1-5; length: 13; DNA: TGTGCCAGTAGTAGACAGGGCAATCAGCCCCAGCATTTT; CDR3: CASSRQGNQPQHF